This is a list of T cell receptor beta chains from one sample in a study of beta chain features in type 1 diabetes. This table comes from immunoSEQ multiplex PCR, and its TCRdb copy is limited to in-frame clones, with some not included. The repertoire has hundreds of thousands of clones, around 15% of them found once; the top ten carry approximately 0.02%. The sequenced sample was naive CD4+ T cells from blood. These receptors were taken from a man younger than 30 with type 1 diabetes. CDR3s include the opening cysteine and the closing phenylalanine or tryptophan. D genes are given only for firm matches. Some rows have no size entry. The others give once, few or many, or a class for an expanded clone.

>few|TRBJ1-2|TRBV27|.
CASSPPQSLYGYTF
TGTGCCAGCAGTCCCCCGCAGAGTCTCTATGGCTACACCTTC
>.|TRBJ1-2|TRBV30|.
CAGRGLTNYGYTF
TGTGCCGGGAGGGGACTGACCAACTATGGCTACACCTTC
>.|TRBJ1-5|TRBV9|TRBD1
CASSRGQEPQHF
TGTGCCAGCAGTCGTGGACAGGAACCCCAGCATTTT
>.|TRBJ1-5|TRBV27|.
CASSLLRAGQPQHF
TGTGCCAGCAGTTTATTAAGGGCCGGGCAGCCCCAGCATTTT
>few|TRBJ1-4|TRBV7-2|.
CASSPGAGHEKLFF
TGTGCCAGCAGCCCCGGAGCAGGGCACGAAAAACTGTTTTTT
>.|TRBJ2-5|TRBV30|TRBD1
CAWSRGQGPSSYQETQYF
TGTGCCTGGAGTAGGGGACAGGGGCCTTCATCCTACCAAGAGACCCAGTACTTC
>.|TRBJ1-2|TRBV6-5|.
CASSRGGYGYTF
TGTGCCAGCAGCCGAGGGGGCTATGGCTACACCTTC
>.|TRBJ2-5|TRBV5-1|TRBD2
CASSLRTSGVTKTQYF
TGCGCCAGCAGCTTACGGACTAGCGGGGTTACGAAGACCCAGTACTTC
>.|TRBJ2-3|TRBV19|TRBD2
CASSIVAGGTDTQYF
TGTGCCAGTAGTATAGTGGCGGGGGGCACAGATACGCAGTATTTT
>few|TRBJ2-2|TRBV30|.
CAWSQQGGELFF
TGTGCCTGGAGTCAACAGGGCGGGGAGCTGTTTTTT
>few|TRBJ1-1|TRBV9|.
CASSAGVTGTEAFF
TGTGCCAGCAGCGCAGGGGTTACGGGTACTGAAGCTTTCTTT
>few|TRBJ2-3|TRBV6-5|.
CASSYSKVGDTDTQYF
TGTGCCAGCAGTTACTCGAAGGTCGGGGACACAGATACGCAGTATTTT
>.|TRBJ2-5|TRBV6-1|TRBD1
CASRTGWLQETQYF
TGTGCCAGCAGGACAGGGTGGCTCCAAGAGACCCAGTACTTC
>.|TRBJ2-3|TRBV6-5|.
CASSYENQGGVDTQYF
TGTGCCAGCAGTTACGAGAATCAGGGGGGAGTGGATACGCAGTATTTT
>few|TRBJ2-7|TRBV25-1|.
CASHHPNSYEQYF
TGTGCCAGCCATCACCCTAACTCCTACGAGCAGTACTTC
>.|TRBJ2-6|TRBV7-8|.
CASSLGPAGAGANVLTF
TGTGCCAGCAGCTTAGGGCCAGCAGGGGCTGGGGCCAACGTCCTGACTTTC
>few|TRBJ2-5|TRBV30|.
CAWMEGEETQYF
TGTGCCTGGATGGAAGGAGAGGAGACCCAGTACTTC
>few|TRBJ1-4|TRBV6-5|.
CASSYSGNSGEKLFF
TGTGCCAGCAGTTACTCGGGGAATTCAGGAGAAAAACTGTTTTTT
>.|TRBJ2-7|TRBV2|.
CASTRISYEQYF
TGTGCCAGCACCCGTATCTCCTACGAGCAGTACTTC
>.|TRBJ2-7|TRBV30|.
CAWSIGQGGEQYF
TGTGCCTGGAGTATCGGTCAGGGCGGGGAGCAGTACTTC
>.|TRBJ1-3|TRBV10-3|TRBD1
CAVTGPGQGRTGNTIYF
TGTGCCGTCACCGGGCCGGGACAGGGACGTACTGGAAACACCATATATTTT
>.|TRBJ1-1|TRBV29-1|.
CSVEGRGFMNTEAFF
TGCAGCGTTGAAGGGAGGGGTTTCATGAACACTGAAGCTTTCTTT
>few|TRBJ2-3|TRBV5-1|.
CASRGPVGTDTQYF
TGCGCCAGCAGAGGCCCGGTTGGCACAGATACGCAGTATTTT
>few|TRBJ1-2|TRBV5-4|.
CASSLGDNYGYTF
TGTGCCAGCAGCCTAGGTGACAACTATGGCTACACCTTC
>.|TRBJ1-4|TRBV25-1|.
CASSGTGQTNEKLFF
TGTGCCAGCAGTGGAACAGGACAAACTAATGAAAAACTGTTTTTT
>few|TRBJ2-3|TRBV18|.
CASSPRGADTQYF
TGTGCCAGCTCACCCAGGGGCGCAGATACGCAGTATTTT
>few|TRBJ2-2|TRBV29-1|TRBD1
CSVEIQGARTGELFF
TGCAGCGTTGAAATACAGGGGGCTAGGACCGGGGAGCTGTTTTTT
>few|TRBJ1-1|TRBV4-1|TRBD1
CASSREGQVNTEAFF
TGCGCCAGCAGCCGAGAGGGACAGGTGAACACTGAAGCTTTCTTT
>.|TRBJ1-2|TRBV4-1|.
CASSQPRVPLNYGYTF
TGCGCCAGCAGCCAGCCAAGGGTGCCCCTTAACTATGGCTACACCTTC
>few|TRBJ2-4|TRBV30|.
CAWSVWDIAKNIQYF
TGTGCCTGGAGTGTATGGGACATCGCCAAAAACATTCAGTACTTC
>few|TRBJ1-6|TRBV7-2|.
CASSPTRFSNSPLHF
TGTGCCAGCAGCCCAACAAGGTTCTCTAATTCACCCCTCCACTTT
>.|TRBJ1-4|TRBV30|.
CAWSVLLVSVSTNEKLFF
TGTGCCTGGAGTGTATTGCTCGTTTCAGTTTCAACTAATGAAAAACTGTTTTTT
>.|TRBJ1-1|TRBV9|TRBD1
CASSAGQLMNTEAFF
TGTGCCAGCAGCGCGGGACAGCTGATGAACACTGAAGCTTTCTTT
>.|TRBJ2-3|TRBV15|.
CATTGGVGDTQYF
TGTGCCACCACCGGAGGGGTAGGGGATACGCAGTATTTT
>.|TRBJ1-5|TRBV6-1|TRBD1
CASSVDRGGYINQPQHF
TGTGCCAGCAGTGTGGACAGGGGTGGATATATCAATCAGCCCCAGCATTTT
>few|TRBJ2-7|TRBV9|.
CASSRAAGSYEQYF
TGTGCCAGCAGCCGGGCGGCGGGGTCCTACGAGCAGTACTTC
>few|TRBJ2-1|TRBV30|.
CAWSVSVEQFF
TGTGCCTGGAGTGTAAGCGTTGAGCAGTTCTTC
>.|TRBJ1-1|TRBV20-1|.
CSAVTWDEAFF
TGCAGTGCTGTGACCTGGGATGAAGCTTTCTTT
>few|TRBJ1-2|TRBV6-5|TRBD1
CASSSTGQIYGYTF
TGTGCCAGCAGTTCCACGGGACAGATCTATGGCTACACCTTC
>few|TRBJ1-2|TRBV9|.
CASSGQDNYGYTF
TGTGCCAGCAGCGGACAGGATAACTATGGCTACACCTTC
>.|TRBJ2-7|TRBV6-5|.
CASALGSGSYEQYF
TGTGCCAGCGCCCTTGGGTCTGGGAGTTACGAGCAGTACTTC
>.|TRBJ1-5|TRBV6-5|TRBD1
CASRGDRESNQPQHF
TGTGCCAGCAGAGGGGACAGGGAGAGCAATCAGCCCCAGCATTTT
>.|TRBJ1-5|TRBV29-1|.
CSVRTGWDSNQPQHF
TGCAGCGTCCGTACAGGGTGGGATAGCAATCAGCCCCAGCATTTT
>.|TRBJ2-2|TRBV28|TRBD1
CASSPRDRDTGELFF
TGTGCCAGCAGTCCTCGGGACAGGGACACCGGGGAGCTGTTTTTT